This TCR beta chain was recorded in a study of T cells in Graves' hyperthyroidism and ophthalmopathy. General study points: Using 13 V-J features, a model discriminated ophthalmopathy from stable hyperthyroidism.

The TCR beta CDR3 regions underwent amplification using RNA transcripts as the source. First-round RT-PCR targeting the TCR CDR3 was performed with the HTBI primer set. MiXCR, run by TCRdb on the multiplex PCR reads, gives a single entry per CDR3 protein. The sample records about 640,000 distinct CDR3 sequences, roughly 15% being singletons. Active moderate-to-severe ophthalmopathy, Clinical Activity Score at least 3, NOSPECS at least 4, under 3 months' duration. Reasons for excluding patients were uncontrolled infection, other autoimmune disease, pregnancy or lactation. Orbital computed tomography and thyroid ultrasound, together with serum TRAb and thyroxine and clinical symptoms, were used for diagnoses. Comment on this clonotype: The antigen remains unidentified.

Sequenced material: blood. The TCR was taken from a woman aged 45 to 65 with Graves' ophthalmopathy.

CDR3 in DNA: TGTGCCAGCACCTACACAAGGGGATCCCAAGAAAAACTGTTTTTT. Protein: CASTYTRGSQEKLFF. The V call is TRBV6-1, the J call TRBJ1-4; weak D call: TRBD1 (5 bases). CDR1 is MNHNS, CDR2 SASEGT, per germline. The CDR3 runs 15 residues. Trimming shortened V by 7 bases and J by 8 bases, and 20 bases separated the two germline ends.